This T cell receptor beta chain was identified in a study of cytomegalovirus exposure and HLA in healthy donors. Overall study findings and caveats: It was shown in a later analysis that HLA-associated TCR beta chains were more clonally expanded than other, equally common chains.

It was with 60 Vbeta and 13 Jbeta primers that the PCR ran. Clones were sequenced by immunoSEQ multiplex PCR, and TCRdb holds only the in-frame ones, with some missing. The table has under 150,000 clones, 65% to 80% seen once. Notes on this clone: What it binds is unknown.

Germline values: CDR1 LNHDA, CDR2 SQIVND (reference sequence). The CDR3 spans 14 residues. V shed 3 bases and J 1 base; nucleotides not matched to a gene: 1. The sequenced sample consisted of PBMCs. The genes are TRBV19 and TRBJ2-3, with 7 bases matching TRBD1. The clonotype comes from a woman between 45 and 60 years old in good health and CMV-seropositive. DNA for the CDR3: TGTGCCAGTAGTATTGGACAGGGCACAGATACGCAGTATTTT. Translating it yields CASSIGQGTDTQYF.